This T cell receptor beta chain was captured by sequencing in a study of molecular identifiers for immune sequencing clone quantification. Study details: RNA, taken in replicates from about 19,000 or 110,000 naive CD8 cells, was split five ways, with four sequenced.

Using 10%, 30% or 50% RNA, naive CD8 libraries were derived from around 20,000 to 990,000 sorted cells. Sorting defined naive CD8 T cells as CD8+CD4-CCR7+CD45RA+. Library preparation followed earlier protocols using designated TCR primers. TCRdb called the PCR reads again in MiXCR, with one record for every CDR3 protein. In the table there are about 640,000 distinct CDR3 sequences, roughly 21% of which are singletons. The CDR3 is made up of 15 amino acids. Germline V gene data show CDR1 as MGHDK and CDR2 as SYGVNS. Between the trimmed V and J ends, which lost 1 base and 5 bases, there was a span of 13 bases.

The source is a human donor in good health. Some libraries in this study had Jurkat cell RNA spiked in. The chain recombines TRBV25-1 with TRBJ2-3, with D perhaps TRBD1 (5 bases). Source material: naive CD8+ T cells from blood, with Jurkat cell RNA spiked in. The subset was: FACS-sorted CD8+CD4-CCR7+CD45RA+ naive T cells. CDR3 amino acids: CASSESGGTGDTQYF. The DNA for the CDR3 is TGTGCCAGCAGTGAATCTGGCGGAACAGGAGATACGCAGTATTTT.